This passage covers 10 T cell receptor beta chains from one sample sequenced in a study of T cells after yellow fever vaccination. TCRdb reprocessed the 5' RACE reads via MiXCR and lists one record per CDR3 protein. The sample has 250,000 to 400,000 distinct CDR3 sequences, over 4% seen once; the top ten hold about 22%. The specimen comprised PBMCs, sampled 5 days after the yellow fever booster vaccination. The receptors shown here come from a young man who received the YFV17D yellow fever vaccine.

This chain connects TRBV27 to TRBJ2-1, with 8 bases matching TRBD1. V dropped 5 bases and J dropped 5; count of bases not matched to a gene: 8. Germline assignment: CDR1 MNHEY and CDR2 SMNVEV (reference sequence). The CDR3 loop spans 15 amino acids. The CDR3 spells CASSPGTGGDNEQFF. CDR3 coding DNA: TGTGCCAGCAGTCCTGGGACAGGTGGAGACAATGAGCAGTTCTTC.

This chain links TRBV6-2 or TRBV6-3 with TRBJ2-7, with D possibly TRBD1 on 5 matching bases. The CDR3 is made up of 13 amino acids. The V gene's germline CDR1 is MNHEY and CDR2 SVGEGT. The V and J ends lost 2 bases and 0 bases respectively, with 5 bases between them. The CDR3 sequence is CASSYDSSYEQYV. The DNA for the CDR3 is TGTGCCAGCAGTTACGACAGCTCCTACGAGCAGTACGTC.

This clonotype was detected ten times or more. The rearrangement uses TRBV5-1 and TRBJ2-3; no clear D. The germline V gene encodes CDR1 SGHRS and CDR2 YFSETQ. V lost 2 bases to trimming and J lost 0 bases, with 10 bases between them. This CDR3 contains 15 residues. The CDR3 sequence: CASSFRPGSTDTQYF. The CDR3 DNA is TGCGCCAGCAGCTTCCGGCCCGGGAGCACAGATACGCAGTATTTT.

This clonotype was seen a few times. The chain uses TRBV4-3 and TRBJ1-4; no definite D call. CDR3 length: 12 amino acids. V lost 3 bases, J lost 10 bases, and 9 bases lay in between. The germline V gene has CDR1 LGHNA and CDR2 YSLEER. In DNA form, the CDR3 reads TGCGCCAGCAGCCAGGAAGGCTCAAAACTGTTTTTT. As protein: CASSQEGSKLFF.

This clonotype has only a few counts. The DNA of the CDR3 is TGCGCCAGCAGCTTGTCGTCCGGGACAGGGTCCTTTACCGGGGAGCTGTTTTTT. It codes for CASSLSSGTGSFTGELFF. V gene TRBV5-1 combines with J gene TRBJ2-2; TRBD1 matches at 9 bases. This CDR3 is built from 18 residues. V was pared by 1 base and J by 5 bases, with 12 bases of the junction left unmatched. Per the germline V gene, CDR1 is SGHRS and CDR2 is YFSETQ.

This chain links TRBV7-6 with TRBJ2-5; no clear D. Germline lookup yields CDR1 SGHVS and CDR2 FNYEAQ. The CDR3 has 13 amino acids. The V end was cut by 3 bases, the J end by 6 bases, with 11 bases between. The CDR3 spells CASSFADNQTQYF. The DNA of the CDR3 is TGTGCCAGCAGCTTTGCAGACAACCAGACCCAGTACTTC. Variable domain in full (rest from reference TRBV7-6 and TRBJ2-5): GAGVSQSPRYKVTKRGQDVALRCDPISGHVSLYWYRQALGQGPEFLTYFNYEAQQDKSGLPNDRFSAERPEGSISTLTIQRTEQRDSAMYRCASSFADNQTQYFGPGTRLLVL.

The chain carries TRBV15 and TRBJ1-5; D not certain. CDR1 and CDR2 (germline): LNHNV, YYDKDF (reference sequence). The CDR3 consists of 15 residues. Trimming cost V 0 bases and J 5 bases, with 11 bases left between them. The CDR3 loop is CATSRDRGVDQPQHF. DNA of the CDR3: TGTGCCACCAGCAGAGATCGGGGTGTAGATCAGCCCCAGCATTTT.

The genes are TRBV3-1 and TRBJ2-7, with TRBD1 matching 10 bases. This CDR3 is 15 amino acids long. Unmatched junction bases numbered 5, after V lost 4 bases and J lost 2 bases. Germline V lookup: CDR1 LGHDT, CDR2 YNNKEL (reference sequence). The DNA of the CDR3 is TGTGCCAGCAGCCGAGCCGGGACAGGGGCCTACGAGCAGTACTTC. It specifies CASSRAGTGAYEQYF.

This clonotype was counted at least ten times. The rearrangement joins TRBV30 to TRBJ1-2; D is unclear. V was pared by 0 bases and J by 0 bases, with 5 bases between. The germline V gene encodes CDR1 GTSNPN and CDR2 SVGIG (reference sequence). This CDR3 region has 13 residues. CDR3 coding DNA: TGTGCCTGGAGTGTGGAAGCTAACTATGGCTACACCTTC. This codes for CAWSVEANYGYTF.

The gene calls are TRBV4-3 and TRBJ2-3; 7 bases agree with TRBD2. Unmatched junction bases numbered 7, after V lost 0 bases and J lost 4 bases. This CDR3 spans 16 amino acids. CDR1 is LGHNA and CDR2 is YSLEER in the germline V gene. This chain's CDR3 is CASSQDDGGLADTQYF. CDR3 sequence (DNA): TGCGCCAGCAGCCAAGATGACGGGGGGTTGGCAGATACGCAGTATTTT.